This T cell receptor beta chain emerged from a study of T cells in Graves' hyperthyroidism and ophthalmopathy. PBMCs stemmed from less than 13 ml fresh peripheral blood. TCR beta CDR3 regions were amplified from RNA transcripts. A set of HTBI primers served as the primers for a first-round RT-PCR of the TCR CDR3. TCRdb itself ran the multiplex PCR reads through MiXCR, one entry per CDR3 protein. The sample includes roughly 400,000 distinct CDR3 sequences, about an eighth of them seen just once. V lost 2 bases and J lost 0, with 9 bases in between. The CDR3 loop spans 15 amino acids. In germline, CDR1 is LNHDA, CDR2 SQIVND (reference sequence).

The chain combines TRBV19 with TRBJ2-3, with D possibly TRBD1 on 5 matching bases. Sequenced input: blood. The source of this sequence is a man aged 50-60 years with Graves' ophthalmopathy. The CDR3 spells CASSISQGSTDTQYF. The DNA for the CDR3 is TGTGCCAGTAGTATAAGTCAGGGTAGCACAGATACGCAGTATTTT. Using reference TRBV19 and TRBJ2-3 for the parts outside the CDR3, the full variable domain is DGGITQSPKYLFRKEGQNVTLSCEQNLNHDAMYWYRQDPGQGLRLIYYSQIVNDFQKGDIAEGYSVSREKKESFPLTVTSAQKNPTAFYLCASSISQGSTDTQYFGPGTRLTVL.